The text below deals with one T cell receptor (beta chain). The target antigen is unknown. This sample is drawn from a study of T cell responses to AZD1222 COVID-19 vaccine. Germline assignment: CDR1 LNHDA and CDR2 SQIVND (reference sequence). The CDR3 loop spans 15 amino acids. Trimming took 3 bases from V and 7 from J; bases not matched to a gene: 8. The assay was immunoSEQ multiplex PCR, and TCRdb's table has in-frame clones only and misses some. The table has 150,000 to 200,000 clones, around 92% seen once. Study-wide results and limits: Mostly white British, mostly female donors; authors suggested clonal diversity may be underestimated.

The sequence was obtained from an adult who received the AZD1222 COVID-19 vaccine. The rearrangement uses TRBV19 and TRBJ1-3; TRBD1 aligns across 8 bases. The specimen was peripheral blood, collected 28 days after the second AZD1222 dose. CDR3 in amino acids: CASSIFATGVNTIYF. CDR3 coding DNA: TGTGCCAGTAGTATTTTTGCGACAGGGGTTAACACCATATATTTT.